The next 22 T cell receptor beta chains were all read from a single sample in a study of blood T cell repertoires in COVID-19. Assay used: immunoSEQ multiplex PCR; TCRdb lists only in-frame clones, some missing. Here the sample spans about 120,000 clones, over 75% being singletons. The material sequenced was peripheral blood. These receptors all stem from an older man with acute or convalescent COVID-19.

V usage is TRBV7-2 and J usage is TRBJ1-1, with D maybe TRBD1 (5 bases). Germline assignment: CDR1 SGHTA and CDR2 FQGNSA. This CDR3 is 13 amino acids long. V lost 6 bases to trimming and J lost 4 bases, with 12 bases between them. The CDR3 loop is CASRPQGGTEAFF. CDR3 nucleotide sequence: TGTGCCAGCAGGCCCCAGGGCGGCACTGAAGCTTTCTTT.

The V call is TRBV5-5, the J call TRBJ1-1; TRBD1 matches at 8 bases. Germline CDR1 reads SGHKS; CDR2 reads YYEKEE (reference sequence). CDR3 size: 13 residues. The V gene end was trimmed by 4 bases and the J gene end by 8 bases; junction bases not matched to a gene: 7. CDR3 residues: CASSLLDREEAFF. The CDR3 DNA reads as TGTGCCAGCAGCCTATTGGACAGGGAGGAAGCTTTCTTT. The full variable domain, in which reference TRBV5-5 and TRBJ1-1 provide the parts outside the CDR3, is DAGVTQSPTHLIKTRGQQVTLRCSPISGHKSVSWYQQVLGQGPQFIFQYYEKEERGRGNFPDRFSARQFPNYSSELNVNALLLGDSALYLCASSLLDREEAFFGQGTRLTVV.

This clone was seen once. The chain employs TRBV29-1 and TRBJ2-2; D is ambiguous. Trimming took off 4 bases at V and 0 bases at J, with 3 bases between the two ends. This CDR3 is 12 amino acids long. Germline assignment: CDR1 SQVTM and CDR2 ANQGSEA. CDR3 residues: CSVGANTGELFF. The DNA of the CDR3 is TGCAGCGTTGGAGCGAACACCGGGGAGCTGTTTTTT.

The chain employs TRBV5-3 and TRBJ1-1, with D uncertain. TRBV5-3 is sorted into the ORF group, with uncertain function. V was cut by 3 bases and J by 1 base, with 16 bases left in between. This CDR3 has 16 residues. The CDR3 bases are TGTGCCAGAAGCTCCCCACCCGGCAGAGGGAACACTGAAGCTTTCTTT. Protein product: CARSSPPGRGNTEAFF.

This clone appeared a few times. The CDR3 sequence is CASSFGASGHNEQFF. The DNA for the CDR3 is TGTGCCAGCAGCTTCGGGGCTAGCGGACACAATGAGCAGTTCTTC. The chain is built from TRBV5-5 and TRBJ2-1; 7 bases agree with TRBD2. This CDR3 has 15 amino acids. The germline gives CDR1 SGHKS, CDR2 YYEKEE (reference sequence). Trimming at V came to 2 bases and at J to 5 bases, leaving 7 bases not matched to a gene.

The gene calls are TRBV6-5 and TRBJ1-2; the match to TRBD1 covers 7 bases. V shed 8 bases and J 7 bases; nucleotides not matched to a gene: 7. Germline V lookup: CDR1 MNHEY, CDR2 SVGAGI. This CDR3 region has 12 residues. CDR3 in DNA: TGTGCCAGCCCCGGGACAGATACTGGCTACACCTTC. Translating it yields CASPGTDTGYTF.

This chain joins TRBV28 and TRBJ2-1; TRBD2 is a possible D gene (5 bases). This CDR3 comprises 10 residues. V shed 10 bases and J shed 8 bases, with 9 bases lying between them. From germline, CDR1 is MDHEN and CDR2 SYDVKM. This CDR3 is CATRDYEQFF. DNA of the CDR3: TGTGCCACCCGGGATTATGAGCAGTTCTTC.

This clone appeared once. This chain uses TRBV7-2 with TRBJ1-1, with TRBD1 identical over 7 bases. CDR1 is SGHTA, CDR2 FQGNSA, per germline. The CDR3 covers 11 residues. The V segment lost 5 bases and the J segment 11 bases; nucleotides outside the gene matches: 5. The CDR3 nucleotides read TGTGCCAGCAGCCTGACAGGGCGGGCTTTCTTT. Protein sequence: CASSLTGRAFF.

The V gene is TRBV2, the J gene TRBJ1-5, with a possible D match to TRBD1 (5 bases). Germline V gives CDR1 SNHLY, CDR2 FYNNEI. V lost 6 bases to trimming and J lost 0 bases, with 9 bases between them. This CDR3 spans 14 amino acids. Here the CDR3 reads CASSRANSNQPQHF. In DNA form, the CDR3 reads TGTGCCAGCAGCAGGGCTAATAGCAATCAGCCCCAGCATTTT.

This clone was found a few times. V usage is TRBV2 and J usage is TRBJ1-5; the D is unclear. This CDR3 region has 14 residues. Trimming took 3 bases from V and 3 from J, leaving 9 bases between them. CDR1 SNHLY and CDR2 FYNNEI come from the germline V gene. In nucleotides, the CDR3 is TGTGCCAGCAGTGAGGGTGGGCCCAATCAGCCCCAGCATTTT. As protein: CASSEGGPNQPQHF.

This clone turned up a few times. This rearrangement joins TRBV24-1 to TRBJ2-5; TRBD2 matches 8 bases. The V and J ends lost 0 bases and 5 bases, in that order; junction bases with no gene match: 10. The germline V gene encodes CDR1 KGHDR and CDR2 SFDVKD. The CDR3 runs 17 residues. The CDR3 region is CATSDLRGGVLTETQYF. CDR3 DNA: TGTGCCACCAGTGATTTGCGGGGGGGCGTTCTCACGGAGACCCAGTACTTC.

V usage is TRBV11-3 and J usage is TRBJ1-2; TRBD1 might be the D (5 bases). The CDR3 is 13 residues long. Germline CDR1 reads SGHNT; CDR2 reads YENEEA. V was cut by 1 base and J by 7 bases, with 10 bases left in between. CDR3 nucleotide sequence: TGTGCCAGCAGCTTAGTCGGGGGAGTTGGCTACACCTTC. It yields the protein CASSLVGGVGYTF.

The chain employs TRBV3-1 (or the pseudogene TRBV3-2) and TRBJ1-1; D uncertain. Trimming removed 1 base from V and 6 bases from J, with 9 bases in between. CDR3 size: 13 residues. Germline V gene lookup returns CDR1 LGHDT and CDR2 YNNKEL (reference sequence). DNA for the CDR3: TGTGCCAGCAGCCAAGGAGGGTACCCTGAAGCTTTCTTT. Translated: CASSQGGYPEAFF.

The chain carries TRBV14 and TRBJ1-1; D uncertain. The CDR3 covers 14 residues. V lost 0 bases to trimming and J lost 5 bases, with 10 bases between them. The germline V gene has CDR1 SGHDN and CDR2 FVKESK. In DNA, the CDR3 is TGTGCCAGCAGCCAAGAGTCTCGGAGGACTGAAGCTTTCTTT. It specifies CASSQESRRTEAFF.

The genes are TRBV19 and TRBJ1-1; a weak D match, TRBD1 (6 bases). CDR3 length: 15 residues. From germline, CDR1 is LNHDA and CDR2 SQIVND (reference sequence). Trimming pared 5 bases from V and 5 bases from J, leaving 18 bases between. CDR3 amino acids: CASSPTGTLGTEAFF. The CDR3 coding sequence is TGTGCCAGTAGTCCAACAGGGACCCTGGGTACTGAAGCTTTCTTT.

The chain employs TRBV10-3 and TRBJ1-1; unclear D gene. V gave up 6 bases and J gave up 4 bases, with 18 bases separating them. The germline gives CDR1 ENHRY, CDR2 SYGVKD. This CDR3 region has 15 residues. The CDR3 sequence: CAISQARGSTTEAFF. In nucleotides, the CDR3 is TGTGCCATCAGCCAGGCCCGAGGGTCAACCACTGAAGCTTTCTTT.

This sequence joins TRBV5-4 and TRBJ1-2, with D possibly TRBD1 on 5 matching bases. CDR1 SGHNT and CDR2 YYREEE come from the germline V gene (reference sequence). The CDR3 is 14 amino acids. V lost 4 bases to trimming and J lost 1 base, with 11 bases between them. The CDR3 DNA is TGTGCCAGCAGCCAAGCGGGGGTTAACTATGGCTACACCTTC. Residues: CASSQAGVNYGYTF.

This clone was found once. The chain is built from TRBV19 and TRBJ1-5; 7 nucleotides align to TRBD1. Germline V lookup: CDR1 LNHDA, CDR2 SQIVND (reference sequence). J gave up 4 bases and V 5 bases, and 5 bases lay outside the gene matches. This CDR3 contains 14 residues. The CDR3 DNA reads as TGTGCCAGTAGTCCGGGACAGTTAAATCAGCCCCAGCATTTT. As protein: CASSPGQLNQPQHF.

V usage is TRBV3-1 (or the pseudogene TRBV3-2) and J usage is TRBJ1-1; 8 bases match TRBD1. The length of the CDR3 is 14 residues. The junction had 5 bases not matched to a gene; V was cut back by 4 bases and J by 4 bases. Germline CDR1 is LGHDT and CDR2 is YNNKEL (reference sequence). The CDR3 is CASSPGQGSTEAFF. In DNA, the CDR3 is TGTGCCAGCAGCCCTGGACAGGGATCCACTGAAGCTTTCTTT.

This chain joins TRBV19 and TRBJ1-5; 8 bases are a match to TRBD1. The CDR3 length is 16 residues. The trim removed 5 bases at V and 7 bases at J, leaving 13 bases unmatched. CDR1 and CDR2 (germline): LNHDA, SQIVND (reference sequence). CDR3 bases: TGTGCCAGTAGTCCGCGGCAGGACAGGGTGGTGCAGCCCCAGCATTTT. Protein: CASSPRQDRVVQPQHF.

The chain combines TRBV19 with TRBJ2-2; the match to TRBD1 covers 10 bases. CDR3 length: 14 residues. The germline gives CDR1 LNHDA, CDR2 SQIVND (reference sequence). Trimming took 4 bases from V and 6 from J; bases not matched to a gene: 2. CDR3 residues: CASSTGTGAGELFF. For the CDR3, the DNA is TGTGCCAGTAGTACCGGGACAGGGGCCGGGGAGCTGTTTTTT.

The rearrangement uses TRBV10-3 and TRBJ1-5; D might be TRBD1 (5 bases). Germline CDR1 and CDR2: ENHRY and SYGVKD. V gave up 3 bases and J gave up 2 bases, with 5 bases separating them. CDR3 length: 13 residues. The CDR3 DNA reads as TGTGCCATCAGTGACAGGGGCAATCAGCCCCAGCATTTT. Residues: CAISDRGNQPQHF.